The entry that follows covers one T cell receptor (beta chain) sequence. Its cognate antigen has yet to be identified. No clone much larger than this one lies a single base away; base qualities are absent. The sample is drawn from a study of blood T cell repertoires in COVID-19 (dated by TCRdb to 2018 to 2020). Regarding the complete study: Samples from collaborators originated in the United States, Italy and Spain and spanned both the acute and convalescent phases of COVID-19. The prospective study material was composed of cDNA or gDNA derived from T cells, B-cell-depleted T cells, or PBMCs. The dataset comprised deeply sampled blood TCRbeta repertoires from subjects exposed to, actively infected with, or recovered from COVID-19. The repertoires were made available in a free public database intended to serve as a resource for research on the immune response to SARS-CoV-2. The samples were drawn from two sources: the first 160 participants of the ongoing ImmuneRACE study, and fewer than 1,500 subjects contributed by 6 global collaborators. A de-identified subject ID, COVID-19 status, age in years and sex were almost always included in the sample metadata. HLA class I and class II types, where available, came from metadata supplied by the sample provider rather than from assay-based typing. Results and caveats for the whole study, not just this receptor: The quantity of clinical and demographic metadata differed by source and by participant and was supplied without curation.

Each collaborating institution followed its own protocols to collect whole blood in K2EDTA tubes. Collaborator samples were shipped for TCRbeta analysis as frozen whole blood, isolated PBMCs, or DNA extracted from either sample type. TCRbeta CDR3 regions were amplified from genomic DNA using the immunoSEQ Assay, a bias-controlled multiplex PCR. The source study handled its data this way. Nucleated cell counts per sample were estimated from amplification of reference gene primers within the assay. Sequence reads were collapsed and filtered to measure the absolute abundance of every unique TCRbeta CDR3 rearrangement. Productive Simpson clonality was computed per sample as the square root of Simpson's diversity index over productive rearrangements. TCRdb took over this immuneACCESS table, retaining in-frame rearrangements with V and J assigned. Such tables are incomplete; in checked studies, under half of the missing clones stem from an unresolved V gene, and the remainder is unexplained. For V, J and clone size, that table is used; D and trimming come from the DNA. In this sample the table shows 90,000 or so clones, 80% to 90% of which occur a single time. The biggest ten clones account for 0.95% to 1.5% of the sample.

In the germline V gene, CDR1 corresponds to KGHSH and CDR2 to LQKENI. V loses 3 bases, J loses 0 bases, and the germline ends lie 14 bases apart. The CDR3, from cysteine to phenylalanine, totals 17 residues. The sequence is cut down to CDR3 DNA, 51 bases in frame from base 1. The chain was built from TRBV18 and TRBJ2-2; perhaps TRBD1 is the D gene, with 6 bases matching. Sequencing was carried out using peripheral blood. This clonotype originated in a man older than 75 with active or convalescent COVID-19. The bases read TGTGCCAGCTCACCCGTACCGGGACAAACGAACACCGGGGAGCTGTTTTTT. The encoded protein is CASSPVPGQTNTGELFF.